The T cell receptor (beta chain) under discussion was sequenced for a study of blood T cell dynamics during melanoma immunotherapy. Across the whole study: Patients with metastatic melanoma got pembrolizumab or nivolumab-ipilimumab as first-line care.

Trimming took off 3 bases at V and 6 bases at J, with 9 bases between the two ends. CDR1 LNHDA and CDR2 SQIVND come from the germline V gene (reference sequence). This CDR3 comprises 13 residues. This clone was found a few times. No antigen is known for it. TCRdb's table, derived via immunoSEQ multiplex PCR, lists solely in-frame clones and lacks some. Among about 13,000 clones listed, 85% to 90% were seen once. Study-wide results and limits: The study could not tell melanoma-specific clones from general immune activation.

The time point was: pre-treatment baseline. One draw preceded checkpoint blockade; another followed its first cycle at week 3. Prior systemic cancer therapy, immunosuppressant use and other active malignancies excluded patients. This sample comprised blood, obtained from a patient treated with checkpoint blockade. This TCR was recovered from a human donor with melanoma. The chain links TRBV19 to TRBJ2-1, with D possibly matching TRBD1 (5 bases). This CDR3 reads CASSISRGNEQFF. CDR3 bases: TGTGCCAGTAGTATCTCAAGGGGCAATGAGCAGTTCTTC.